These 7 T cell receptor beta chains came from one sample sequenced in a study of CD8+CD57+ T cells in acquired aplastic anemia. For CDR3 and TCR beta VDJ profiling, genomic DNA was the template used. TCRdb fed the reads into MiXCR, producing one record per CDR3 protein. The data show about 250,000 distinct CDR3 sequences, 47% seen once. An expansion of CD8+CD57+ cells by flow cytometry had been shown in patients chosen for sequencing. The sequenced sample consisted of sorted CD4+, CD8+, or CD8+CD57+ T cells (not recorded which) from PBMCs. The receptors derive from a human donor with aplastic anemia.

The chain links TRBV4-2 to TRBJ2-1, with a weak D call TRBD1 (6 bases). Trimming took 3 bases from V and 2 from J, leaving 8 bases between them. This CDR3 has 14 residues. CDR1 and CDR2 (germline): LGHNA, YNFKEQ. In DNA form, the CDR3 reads TGTGCCAGCAGCCAGTGGGACACCTACAATGAGCAGTTCTTC. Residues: CASSQWDTYNEQFF.

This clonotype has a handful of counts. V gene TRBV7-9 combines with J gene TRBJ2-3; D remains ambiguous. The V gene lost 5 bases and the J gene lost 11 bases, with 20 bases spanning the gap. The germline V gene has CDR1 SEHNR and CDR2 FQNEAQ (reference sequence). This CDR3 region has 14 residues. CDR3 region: CASSTGPTVDEQYF. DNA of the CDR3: TGTGCCAGCAGCACCGGGCCCACAGTCGATGAGCAGTATTTT.

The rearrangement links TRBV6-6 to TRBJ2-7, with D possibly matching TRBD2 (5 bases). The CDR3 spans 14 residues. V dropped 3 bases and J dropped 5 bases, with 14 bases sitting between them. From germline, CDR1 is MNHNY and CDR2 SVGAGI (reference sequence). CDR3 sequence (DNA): TGTGCCAGCAGTTATCGGAGTTCGAGGGACGAGCAGTACTTC. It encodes CASSYRSSRDEQYF.

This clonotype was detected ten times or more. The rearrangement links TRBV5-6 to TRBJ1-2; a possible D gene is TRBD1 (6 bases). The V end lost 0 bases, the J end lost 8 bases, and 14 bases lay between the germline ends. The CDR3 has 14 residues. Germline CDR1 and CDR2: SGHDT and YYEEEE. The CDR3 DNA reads TGTGCCAGCAGCTTGGAACAGGGACTAGAGGGCTACACCTTC. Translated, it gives CASSLEQGLEGYTF.

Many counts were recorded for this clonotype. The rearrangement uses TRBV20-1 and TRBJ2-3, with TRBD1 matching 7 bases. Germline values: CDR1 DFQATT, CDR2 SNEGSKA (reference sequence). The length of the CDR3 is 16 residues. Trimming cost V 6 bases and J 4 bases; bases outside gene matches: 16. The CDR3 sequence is CSAARSYRGVADTQYF. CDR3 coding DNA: TGCAGTGCCGCACGGAGTTACAGGGGAGTCGCAGATACGCAGTATTTT.

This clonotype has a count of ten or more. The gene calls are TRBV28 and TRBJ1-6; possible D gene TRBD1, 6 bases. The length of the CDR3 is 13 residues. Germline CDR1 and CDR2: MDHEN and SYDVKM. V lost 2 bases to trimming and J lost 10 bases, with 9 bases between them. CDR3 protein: CASSLGGYSPLHF. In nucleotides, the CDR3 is TGTGCCAGCAGTTTAGGGGGCTACTCACCCCTCCACTTT. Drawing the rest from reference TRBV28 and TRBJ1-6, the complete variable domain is DVKVTQSSRYLVKRTGEKVFLECVQDMDHENMFWYRQDPGLGLRLIYFSYDVKMKEKGDIPEGYSVSREKKERFSLILESASTNQTSMYLCASSLGGYSPLHFGNGTRLTVT.

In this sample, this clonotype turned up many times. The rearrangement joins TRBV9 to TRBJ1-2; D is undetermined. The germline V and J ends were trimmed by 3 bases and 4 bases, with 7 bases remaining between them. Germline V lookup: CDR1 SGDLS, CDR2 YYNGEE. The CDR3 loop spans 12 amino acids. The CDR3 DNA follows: TGTGCCAGCAGCGGATCAGGCTATGGCTACACCTTC. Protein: CASSGSGYGYTF.